This note documents a single T cell receptor (beta chain) sequence. Its antigen has not been determined. Nothing much larger sits one base from this clone, and base qualities are not available. The protocol used for the library was 5' RACE. The sequencer was an Illumina HiSeq 2500. A second PCR of 7 to 11 cycles was performed with a sample-barcoded 5' primer and a J-beta primer mix. A template-switch 5' adaptor carrying 12 random nucleotides introduced a unique molecular identifier onto each TCR beta cDNA molecule. Each sample yielded at least 2.5 million CDR3-containing paired-end reads. All of the RNA was converted into first-strand cDNA using the Mint cDNA synthesis kit, with a TRBC-specific oligonucleotide serving as the primer. All cDNA was treated with uracil-DNA glycosylase and then went through a first 18-cycle PCR with the universal primers M1SS and BC2_uni_R. The authors' pipeline ran thus. For normalization, 1 million high-quality reads, each with a distinct molecular identifier, were randomly selected from each sample. Instead of being binned into consensus sequences, reads that shared molecular identifiers were thrown out. MiTCR, set to a Q25 quality threshold and the strictest error-elimination algorithm, was used for CDR3 identification, clonotype clustering and error correction. Lower-bound total TCR beta diversity was estimated with a nonparametric unseen species model using Euler transformation. TCRdb reprocessed the public reads (quality trimming at Q25 with fastp, clone calling with MiXCR) and kept in-frame beta chains. Here each entry gathers all rows of one CDR3 protein and keeps the most common genes and DNA. TCRdb assigned the V and J calls; the authors' analysis was not used. The sample yields under 800,000 distinct CDR3 sequences; roughly 20% were counted once. Roughly 3.6% of the sample lies in the top ten.

The data stem from a study of blood T cells in healthy people across ages (dated by TCRdb to between 2014 and 2017). In terms of the full investigation: In model experiments, template switching captured roughly one uniquely barcoded TCR beta cDNA molecule for every two T cells. To track age-related changes in TCR beta repertoire diversity, the study relied on deep sequencing normalized with unique cDNA molecular identifiers. Four age groups were formed from the donors: young (average roughly 15 years), middle-aged (approximately 40), aged (62) and long-lived (82). To avoid experimental bias, donors of different ages were distributed randomly across sequencing lanes. The study analyzed two additional independent replicas of 1 million unique cDNA reads from the same blood draw for two donors, one aged 18 to 30 and one aged 80 or older. Findings and caveats that apply to the study as a whole: Because donor CMV infection status was unknown, age-related changes in expanded clonotypes were potentially confounded. As age increased, observed TCR beta diversity per million T cells dropped in a roughly linear way, and a significant reduction was already evident by age 40. Compared with the aged group, the long-lived group had more naive CD4+ T cells, fewer expanded clones and increased TCR diversity, suggesting age selection. There was a strong correlation between observed TCR beta diversity and the percentage of naive T cells measured by flow cytometry. Conclusive comparison of naive and antigen-experienced compartments was prevented by the profiling of bulk unsorted PBMCs. Estimates of total diversity based on one million sequenced T cells were considered lower bounds and underestimates.

Compared with germline, V lacks 5 bases and J lacks 1 base; bases without a gene match: 13. The germline V gene gives CDR1 as LGHNA and CDR2 as YSLEER. Measured from the cysteine to the phenylalanine, the CDR3 is 17 residues long. Just the 51-base CDR3 DNA is kept, in frame starting at base 1. The approximately 39 donors, aged about 6 to 95 years, were systemically healthy Caucasian individuals from Russia. Each donor gave ten milliliters of peripheral blood, drawn into EDTA-treated Vacutainer tubes. Ficoll-Paque density-gradient centrifugation was used to isolate PBMCs, with at least 6 million per sample. Trizol reagent was used to extract total RNA from the PBMCs, yielding at least 5.5 micrograms per sample. For every donor, an aliquot of PBMCs went through flow cytometry to measure the percentages of naive CD45RAhigh/CD27high T cells.

Sequenced input: blood. The clonotype was recovered from a man aged 65 to 85 in good health. This receptor chain uses TRBV4-3 and TRBJ2-7, and 8 bases in between align with TRBD1. The CDR3 protein: CASSDSWARGRSYEQYF. The sequence in DNA is TGCGCCAGCAGCGATTCCTGGGCCAGGGGGCGATCCTACGAGCAGTACTTC.